This T cell receptor beta chain was recorded in a study of blood T cells in healthy people across ages. Germline V lookup: CDR1 MGHRA, CDR2 YSYEKL. This CDR3 region has 17 residues. Germline trimming cut 0 bases from V and 2 bases from J; bases unmatched to any gene: 4. Every donor provided around 9.3 milliliters of peripheral blood. The authors ran a second PCR of roughly 6 to 12 cycles using a sample-barcoded 5' primer and a J-beta primer mix. Each cDNA molecule received a tag from a template-switch adaptor that had 12 random nucleotides. Sequencing recovered at least 2.5 million CDR3-containing paired-end reads from each sample. Each CDR3 protein is one row after TCRdb ran MiXCR on the 5' RACE reads. Among approximately 850,000 distinct CDR3 sequences, under 45% were seen once, and the ten largest hold about 19%. About this clonotype itself: Its antigen is not identified.

Findings and limits, study-wide: Observed TCR beta diversity per million T cells went down as age went up. This fall followed a roughly linear course with age.

Sequencing was carried out using blood. This TCR was sampled from a man in his sixties in good health. The chain has TRBV4-1 and TRBJ2-3; 11 bases match TRBD1. Written as DNA, the CDR3 is TGCGCCAGCAGCCAAGATGGACAGGGGGCAAACACAGATACGCAGTATTTT. It yields the protein CASSQDGQGANTDTQYF.